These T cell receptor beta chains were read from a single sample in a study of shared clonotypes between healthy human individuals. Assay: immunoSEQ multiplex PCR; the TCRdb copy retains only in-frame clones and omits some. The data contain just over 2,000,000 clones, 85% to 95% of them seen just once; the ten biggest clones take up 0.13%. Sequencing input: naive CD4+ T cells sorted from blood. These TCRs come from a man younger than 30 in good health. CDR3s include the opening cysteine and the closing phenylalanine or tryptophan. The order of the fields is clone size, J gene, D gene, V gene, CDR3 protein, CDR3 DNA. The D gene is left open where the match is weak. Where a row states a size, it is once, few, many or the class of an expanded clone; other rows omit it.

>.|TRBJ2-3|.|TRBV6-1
CASSEESPSRVTQYF
TGTGCCAGCAGTGAAGAGTCGCCTAGTCGGGTTACGCAGTATTTT
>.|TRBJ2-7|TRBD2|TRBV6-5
CASSYSASGRYEQYF
TGTGCCAGCAGTTACTCGGCTAGCGGGAGATACGAGCAGTACTTC
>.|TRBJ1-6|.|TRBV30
CAWSRSGDNSPLHF
TGTGCCTGGAGCCGGTCGGGGGATAATTCACCCCTCCACTTT
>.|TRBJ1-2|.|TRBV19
CASSKLAGLSYGYTF
TGTGCCAGTAGTAAATTAGCAGGGTTGAGCTATGGCTACACCTTC
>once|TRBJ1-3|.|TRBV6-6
CASSFVGNTIYF
TGTGCCAGCAGTTTTGTTGGAAACACCATATATTTT
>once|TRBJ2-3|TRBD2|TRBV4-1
CASSHSASGTTDTQYF
TGCGCCAGCAGCCACTCAGCTAGCGGGACCACAGATACGCAGTATTTT
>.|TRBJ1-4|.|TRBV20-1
CSAKTDEKLFF
TGCAGTGCTAAAACAGATGAAAAACTGTTTTTT
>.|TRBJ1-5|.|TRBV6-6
CASSWDIRQPQHF
TGTGCCAGCAGTTGGGACATTCGCCAGCCCCAGCATTTT
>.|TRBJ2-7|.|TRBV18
CASSPGRDYEQYF
TGTGCCAGCTCACCGGGCAGGGACTACGAGCAGTACTTC
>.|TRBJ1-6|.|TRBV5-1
CASSLAVADSSYNSPLHF
TGCGCCAGCAGCTTGGCCGTAGCTGACTCCTCCTATAATTCACCCCTCCACTTT
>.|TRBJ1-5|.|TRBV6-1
CASLRVQEINQPQHF
TGTGCCAGCTTACGGGTCCAAGAAATTAATCAGCCCCAGCATTTT
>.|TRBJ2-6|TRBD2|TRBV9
CASSPLAGGANVLTF
TGTGCCAGCAGTCCTCTAGCGGGTGGGGCCAACGTCCTGACTTTC
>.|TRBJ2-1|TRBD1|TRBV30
CASSRDRGYNEQFF
TGTGCCTCGAGCCGGGACAGGGGTTACAATGAGCAGTTCTTC
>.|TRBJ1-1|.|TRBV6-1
CASSEVRGNTEAFF
TGTGCCAGCAGTGAAGTTAGGGGGAACACTGAAGCTTTCTTT
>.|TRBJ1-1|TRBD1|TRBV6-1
CASSGPGQGFAEAFF
TGTGCCAGCAGTGGACCGGGACAGGGGTTCGCTGAAGCTTTCTTT
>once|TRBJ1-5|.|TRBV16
CASSGKGEKGNQPQHF
TGTGCCAGCAGCGGTAAAGGGGAGAAGGGCAATCAGCCCCAGCATTTT
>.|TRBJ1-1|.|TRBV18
CASSPGPVTEAFF
TGTGCCAGCTCACCCGGACCCGTCACTGAAGCTTTCTTT
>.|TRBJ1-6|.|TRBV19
CASSPRWGNNSPLHF
TGTGCCAGTAGTCCCCGGTGGGGTAATAATTCACCCCTCCACTTT
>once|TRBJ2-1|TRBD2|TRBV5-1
CASSLTISGSGNPEQFF
TGCGCCAGCAGCTTGACCATCAGCGGGAGTGGAAATCCTGAGCAGTTCTTC
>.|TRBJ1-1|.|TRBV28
CASSLFFGQNMIMNTEAFF
TGTGCCAGCAGTTTATTTTTCGGACAGAATATGATCATGAACACTGAAGCTTTCTTT
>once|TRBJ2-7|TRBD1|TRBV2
CASSEGQYEQYF
TGTGCCAGCAGTGAGGGACAGTACGAGCAGTACTTC
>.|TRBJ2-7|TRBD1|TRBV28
CASSSPGQGYEQYF
TGTGCCAGCAGTTCTCCGGGACAGGGGTACGAGCAGTACTTC
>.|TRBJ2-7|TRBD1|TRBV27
CASSTSRGRGYEQYF
TGTGCCAGCAGTACAAGCAGGGGGCGCGGCTACGAGCAGTACTTC
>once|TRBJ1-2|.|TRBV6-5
CASSPDTTYGYTF
TGTGCCAGCAGCCCCGACACGACCTATGGCTACACCTTC
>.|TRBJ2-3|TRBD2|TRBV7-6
CASSLTPSGGARDTQYF
TGTGCCAGCAGCTTAACCCCTAGCGGGGGGGCACGGGATACGCAGTATTTT
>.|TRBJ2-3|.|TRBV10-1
CASSGLGGTDTQYF
TGCGCCAGCAGTGGTCTAGGCGGGACAGATACGCAGTATTTT
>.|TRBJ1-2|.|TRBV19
CASSILPPGTSNYGYTF
TGTGCCAGTAGTATATTGCCTCCTGGGACTTCTAACTATGGCTACACCTTC
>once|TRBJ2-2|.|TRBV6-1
CASTSQIGWELFF
TGTGCCAGCACCTCACAGATCGGGTGGGAGCTGTTTTTT
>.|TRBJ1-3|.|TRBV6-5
CASSYGSASGNTIYF
TGTGCCAGCAGTTACGGGTCAGCTTCTGGAAACACCATATATTTT
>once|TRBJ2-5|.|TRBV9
CASSVGRNGEETQYF
TGTGCCAGCAGCGTGGGCAGAAATGGGGAAGAGACCCAGTACTTC
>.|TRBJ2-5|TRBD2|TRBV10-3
CAIKGTSKETQYF
TGTGCCATCAAAGGGACTAGCAAAGAGACCCAGTACTTC
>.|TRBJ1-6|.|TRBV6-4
CASRYPCRQPPVPYNSPLHF
TGTGCCAGCAGATATCCCTGCCGACAGCCTCCAGTCCCCTATAATTCACCCCTCCACTTT
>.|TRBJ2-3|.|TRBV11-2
CASGPSGSTDTQYF
TGTGCCAGCGGCCCAAGCGGGAGCACAGATACGCAGTATTTT
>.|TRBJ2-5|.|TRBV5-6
CASSLELGALNMETQYF
TGTGCCAGCAGCTTGGAGCTGGGGGCGCTTAATATGGAGACCCAGTACTTC
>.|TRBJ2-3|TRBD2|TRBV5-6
CASSVGLAGGDTQYF
TGTGCCAGCAGCGTTGGACTAGCGGGAGGAGATACGCAGTATTTT
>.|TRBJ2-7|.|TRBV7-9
CASSLKGVYEQYF
TGTGCCAGCAGCTTAAAGGGGGTCTACGAGCAGTACTTC
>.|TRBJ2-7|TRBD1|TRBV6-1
CASKATGPYEQYF
TGTGCCAGCAAGGCGACAGGGCCCTACGAGCAGTACTTC
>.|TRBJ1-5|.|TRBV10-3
CAISEWQGQPQHF
TGTGCCATCAGTGAGTGGCAAGGTCAGCCCCAGCATTTT
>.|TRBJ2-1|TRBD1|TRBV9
CASSVGSGTGNNEQFF
TGTGCCAGCAGCGTAGGGTCCGGGACAGGGAACAATGAGCAGTTCTTC
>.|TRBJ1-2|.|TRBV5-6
CASSLNGQNYGYTF
TGTGCCAGCAGCTTGAATGGGCAGAACTATGGCTACACCTTC
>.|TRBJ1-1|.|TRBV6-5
CASSRSPLKGTEAFF
TGTGCCAGCAGTCGTTCTCCCCTTAAGGGAACTGAAGCTTTCTTT
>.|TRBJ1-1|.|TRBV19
CASSIGVKGRTEAFF
TGTGCCAGTAGTATAGGGGTTAAAGGGAGGACTGAAGCTTTCTTT
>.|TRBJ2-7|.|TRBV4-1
CASSQDRWRGEVIGQYF
TGCGCCAGCAGCCAAGATCGTTGGCGGGGAGAGGTAATTGGGCAGTACTTC
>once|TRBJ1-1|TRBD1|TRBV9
CASSPQGGMNTEAFF
TGTGCCAGCAGCCCGCAGGGGGGGATGAACACTGAAGCTTTCTTT
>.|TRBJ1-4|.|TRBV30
CAWSGGGNEKLFF
TGTGCCTGGAGTGGAGGGGGAAATGAAAAACTGTTTTTT
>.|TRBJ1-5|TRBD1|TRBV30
CAWSSGSPGGQPQHF
TGTGCCTGGAGTTCGGGTAGTCCAGGGGGTCAGCCCCAGCATTTT
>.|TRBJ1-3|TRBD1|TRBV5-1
CASSLAPTGSGNTIYF
TGCGCCAGCAGCTTGGCCCCGACAGGGTCTGGAAACACCATATATTTT
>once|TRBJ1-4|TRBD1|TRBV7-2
CASSSDRGNEKLFF
TGTGCCAGCAGCTCTGACAGGGGGAATGAAAAACTGTTTTTT
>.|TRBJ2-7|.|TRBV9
CASSVDGYLSYEQYF
TGTGCCAGCAGCGTAGATGGGTACCTCTCCTACGAGCAGTACTTC
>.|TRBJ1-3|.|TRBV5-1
CASSLGSGSGNTIYF
TGCGCCAGCAGCTTGGGGTCAGGGAGTGGAAACACCATATATTTT
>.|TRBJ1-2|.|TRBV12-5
CASGQGFYGYTF
TGTGCTAGTGGTCAGGGGTTCTATGGCTACACCTTC
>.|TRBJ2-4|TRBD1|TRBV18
CASSRQGAEGGIQYF
TGTGCCAGCTCACGACAGGGGGCGGAAGGGGGCATTCAGTACTTC
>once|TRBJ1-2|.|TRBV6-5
CASSYSRDGYYGYTF
TGTGCCAGCAGTTACTCGAGGGATGGCTACTATGGCTACACCTTC
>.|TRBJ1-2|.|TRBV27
CASSLSGQGGYTF
TGTGCCAGCAGTTTATCAGGGCAGGGAGGCTACACCTTC
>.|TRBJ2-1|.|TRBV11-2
CASSSSPDTQYNEQFF
TGTGCCAGCAGCTCGTCGCCGGACACTCAATACAATGAGCAGTTCTTC
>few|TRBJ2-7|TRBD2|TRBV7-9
CASSRAGLGDYFYEQYF
TGTGCCAGCAGCAGAGCGGGGTTAGGGGACTACTTCTACGAGCAGTACTTC
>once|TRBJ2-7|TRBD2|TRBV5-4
CASSQTGTSGYEQYF
TGTGCCAGCAGCCAAACCGGGACTAGCGGGTACGAGCAGTACTTC
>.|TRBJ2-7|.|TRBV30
CAWGQQYF
TGTGCTTGGGGGCAGCAGTACTTC
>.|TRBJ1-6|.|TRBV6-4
CANLKGTVNSPLHF
TGTGCCAACCTAAAAGGGACGGTTAATTCACCCCTCCACTTT